This TCR beta chain is from a study of vaccination and CD4 T cells after COVID-19. Whole-study results and caveats: The researchers studied relatively few convalescent patients and omitted early post-infection timepoints.

Oncomine TCR Beta short-read sequencing was applied to DNA from cultured CD4+ T cells. Each CDR3 protein gets one entry after TCRdb re-called the PCR reads with MiXCR. The sample records 15,000 to 25,000 distinct CDR3 sequences, around 50% being singletons. Per the germline V gene, CDR1 is MNHEY and CDR2 is SVGAGI. This CDR3 region has 17 residues. The V segment lost 3 bases and the J segment 0 bases; nucleotides outside the gene matches: 8. This clonotype was observed a handful of times. Its target is unknown. Stated treatment: roughly 11-day PBMC culture with coronavirus spike peptide pools or control peptides (ViraFEST assay). PBMCs, plated at roughly 2.2 million per well, were grown in the presence of approximately 9.5 IU/ml IL-2 and roughly 9.5 ug/ml peptide pools. It was after more than eight days of culture that CD4+ T cells were isolated by negative selection.

What was sequenced was CD4+ T cells from blood, cultured in vitro. The J gene is TRBJ1-5, the V gene TRBV6-5, with 7 nucleotides matching TRBD1. This sequence originates from a human donor who had recovered from COVID-19. CDR3 loop: CASSYDRGQISNQPQHF. CDR3 sequence (DNA): TGTGCCAGCAGTTATGACCGGGGACAGATTAGCAATCAGCCCCAGCATTTT.